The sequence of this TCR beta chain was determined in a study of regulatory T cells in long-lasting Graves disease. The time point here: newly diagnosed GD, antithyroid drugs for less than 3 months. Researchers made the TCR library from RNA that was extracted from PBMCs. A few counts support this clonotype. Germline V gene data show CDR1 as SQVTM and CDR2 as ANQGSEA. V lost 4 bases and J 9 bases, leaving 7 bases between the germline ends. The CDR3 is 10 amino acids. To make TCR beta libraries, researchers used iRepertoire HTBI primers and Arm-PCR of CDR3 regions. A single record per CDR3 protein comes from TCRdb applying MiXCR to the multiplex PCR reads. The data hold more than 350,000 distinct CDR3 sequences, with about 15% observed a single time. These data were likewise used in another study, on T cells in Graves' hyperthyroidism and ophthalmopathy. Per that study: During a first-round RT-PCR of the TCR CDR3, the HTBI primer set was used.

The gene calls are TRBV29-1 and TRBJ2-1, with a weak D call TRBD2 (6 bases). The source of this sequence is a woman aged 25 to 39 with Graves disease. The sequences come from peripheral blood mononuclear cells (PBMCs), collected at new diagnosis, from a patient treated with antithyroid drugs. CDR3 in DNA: TGCAGCGTTGGGGGAGGTGAGCAGTTCTTC. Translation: CSVGGGEQFF.